The TCR beta chain under discussion was sequenced for a study of T cell responses to AZD1222 COVID-19 vaccine. To note about this clone: Antigen: not known.

Study-level points and caveats: Donors skewed white British and female; clonal diversity was possibly underestimated. Every sample of the repertoires postdated the peak T cell response.

Clones were sequenced by immunoSEQ multiplex PCR, and TCRdb holds only the in-frame ones, with some missing. The data hold roughly 84,000 clones, with around nine tenths observed a single time. The trim removed 2 bases at V and 7 bases at J, leaving 13 bases unmatched. The CDR3 totals 16 residues. Looked up from germline, CDR1 is SGHRS and CDR2 is YFSETQ. This specimen was peripheral blood, taken 28 days after the second AZD1222 dose. The V call is TRBV5-1, the J call TRBJ1-1; 8 bases match TRBD1. This receptor was identified in an adult who received the AZD1222 COVID-19 vaccine. The CDR3 bases are TGCGCCAGCAGCTTATCATCCGGTGGACAGGGTGTTGAAGCTTTCTTT. Amino acids: CASSLSSGGQGVEAFF.